This T cell receptor (beta chain) stems from a study of a mutant IDH1 vaccine in newly diagnosed glioma. Turning to the study itself: Patients in the study were vaccinated eight times, receiving shots in weeks 1, 3, 5, 7, 11, 15, 19 and 23. Vaccines were begun 4-6 weeks after radiotherapy alone, or with temozolomide cycles.

Time point: week 5, during vaccination. Doses consisted of 300 ug of mutant IDH1 20-mer peptide each, paired with topical imiquimod. The donors had new WHO grade 3 or 4 astrocytomas; these were IDH1-mutant and ATRX-lost. This table comes from immunoSEQ multiplex PCR, and its TCRdb copy is limited to in-frame clones, with some not included. Of approximately 61,000 clones in the sample, roughly 80% were seen once. As to this clone: What it binds is unknown.

The CDR3 contains 15 residues. J lost 3 bases, V lost 2 bases, and 7 bases had no gene match. Looked up from germline, CDR1 is MNHEY and CDR2 is SVGAGI. The rearrangement joins TRBV6-5 to TRBJ2-7; TRBD1 aligns across 7 bases. This receptor was obtained from a woman aged 50 to 60 with glioma. The source was PBMCs, collected from a glioma patient whose treatment included an IDH1 peptide vaccine. The CDR3 nucleotides read TGTGCCAGCAGTTACCCCAGACAGGGATGCTACGAGCAGTACTTC. This sequence encodes CASSYPRQGCYEQYF.